Listed below are T cell receptor beta chains from one sample, sequenced in a study of blood T cell repertoires in COVID-19. Generated by immunoSEQ multiplex PCR, the TCRdb table keeps only in-frame clones and is missing some. This table has 50,000 to 75,000 clones, about nine tenths appearing once. The sequencing sample was made of peripheral blood. Source of these receptors: a human donor in a cohort sampled during active COVID-19. CDR3s include the opening cysteine and the closing phenylalanine or tryptophan. Not all rows give a size; the values are once, few, many and, for expanded clones, a class.

size	V	J	CDR3
few	TRBV4-1	TRBJ2-3	CASSFDYYTDTQYF
-	TRBV5-6	TRBJ1-1	CASSLRQTGVIEAFF
-	TRBV7-9	TRBJ2-4	CASSSRQGQNIQYF
-	TRBV7-3	TRBJ2-7	CASSLTSGQTYEQYF
-	TRBV18	TRBJ1-1	CASTETGDTEAFF
-	TRBV7-9	TRBJ1-2	CASSPTSAASNYGYTF
-	TRBV27	TRBJ2-1	CASSLRGANDNEQFF
-	TRBV7-2	TRBJ2-5	CASALGLAGGPSQETQYF
medium-sized	TRBV9	TRBJ2-3	CASSGYSGGLTDTQYF
-	TRBV6-5	TRBJ2-7	CASSYEGTPLSYEQYF
-	TRBV7-2	TRBJ2-1	CASSLSRFDEQFF
-	TRBV2	TRBJ1-4	CASNRRNEKLFF
-	TRBV19	TRBJ1-2	CASSIHRDRPNYGYTF
-	TRBV3-1/TRBV3-2	TRBJ2-4	CASSQEKGNIQYF
-	TRBV9	TRBJ2-5	CASSVEQSGQETQYF
-	TRBV14	TRBJ2-3	CASSQDPRSITDTQYF
-	TRBV28	TRBJ1-6	CASTGTGGANSPLHF
few	TRBV7-9	TRBJ2-7	CASSGNMTSLYEQYF
once	TRBV3-1/TRBV3-2	TRBJ2-7	CASSQVLGGSISGRNEQYF
-	TRBV6-5	TRBJ1-4	CASRFGGTNEKLFF
-	TRBV3-1/TRBV3-2	TRBJ2-1	CASSRGTSGVLGNEQFF
-	TRBV27	TRBJ2-2	CASSLLNRAVTGELFF
-	TRBV7-2	TRBJ1-1	CASSLGAAGWSTEAFF
-	TRBV9	TRBJ2-2	CASSVASGNTGELFF
-	TRBV5-1	TRBJ2-3	CASSATSGSDTQYF
-	TRBV30	TRBJ2-1	CAWNPNYNEQFF
-	TRBV3-1/TRBV3-2	TRBJ2-7	CASSQFRTLTYEQYF
-	TRBV7-9	TRBJ2-1	CASSETIEQFF
-	TRBV9	TRBJ2-3	CASSPTMGRGGTDTQYF
-	TRBV9	TRBJ1-2	CASSATGSVAYGYTF
few	TRBV6-5	TRBJ2-2	CSSGSPNTGELFF
-	TRBV18	TRBJ2-7	CASSRQGSTFEQYF
-	TRBV7-6	TRBJ2-7	CASSFGINRAYEQYF
few	TRBV5-5	TRBJ1-1	CASSLRLLRGQSGTEAFF